One TCR beta chain is described in this entry. The RNA input was 0.5 to 1 ug, and it was reverse transcribed with random hexamers. TCRdb fed the immunoSEQ multiplex PCR reads into MiXCR, producing one record per CDR3 protein. The sample lists roughly 250,000 distinct CDR3 sequences; 90% to 96% were seen once. These data come from a study of CD8 T cells in Susac syndrome. The CDR3 spans 13 residues. Trimming stripped 8 bases from V and 2 bases from J, with 10 bases between. CDR1 and CDR2 from the germline V gene are KGHDR and SFDVKD. Specimen: CD4+ T cells from PBMCs. The chain has TRBV24-1 and TRBJ2-3; D unresolved. This clonotype was sampled from a human donor with Susac syndrome. The CDR3 bases are TGTGCCACCAAGGACGGTTCCACAGATACGCAGTATTTT. Protein: CATKDGSTDTQYF.